The 13 T cell receptor beta chains listed next were all sequenced from one sample in a study of blood T cell dynamics during melanoma immunotherapy. As for time point: week 3, after first cycle of checkpoint inhibitor. Using immunoSEQ multiplex PCR, the repertoire was profiled, and TCRdb retains in-frame clones only, with some absent. This repertoire shows 13,000 to 15,000 clones, more than 80% found once; its top ten account for more than 5%. Here the sequenced sample was blood, taken from a patient treated with checkpoint blockade. The receptors originated from a human donor with melanoma.

This rearrangement joins TRBV7-9 to TRBJ2-7; tentatively, D is TRBD2 (5 bases). This CDR3 is built from 15 residues. Germline lookup yields CDR1 SEHNR and CDR2 FQNEAQ (reference sequence). V lost 4 bases to trimming and J lost 3 bases, with 16 bases between them. CDR3 protein: CASSYTGPRDYEQYF. CDR3 nucleotides: TGTGCCAGCAGCTACACCGGGCCCCGGGACTACGAGCAGTACTTC. The full variable domain, with the rest looked up from reference TRBV7-9 and TRBJ2-7, is DTGVSQNPRHKITKRGQNVTFRCDPISEHNRLYWYRQTLGQGPEFLTYFQNEAQLEKSRLLSDRFSAERPKGSFSTLEIQRTEQGDSAMYLCASSYTGPRDYEQYFGPGTRLTVT.

This clone appeared a single time. This chain connects TRBV6-6 to TRBJ1-5; a weak D match, TRBD1 (5 bases). CDR1 and CDR2 (germline): MNHNY, SVGAGI (reference sequence). The V gene lost 7 bases and the J gene lost 6 bases, with 10 bases spanning the gap. The length of the CDR3 is 12 residues. The CDR3 loop reads CASTDGGQPQHF. In DNA form, the CDR3 reads TGTGCCAGCACCGACGGGGGTCAGCCCCAGCATTTT.

This sequence joins TRBV9 and TRBJ2-3; D remains ambiguous. This CDR3 region has 14 residues. V was clipped by 4 bases and J by 6 bases, with 15 bases between them. CDR1 and CDR2 from the germline V gene are SGDLS and YYNGEE. CDR3 nucleotides: TGTGCCAGCAGCCCTGAGCCCTTAGTTGATACGCAGTATTTT. It translates to CASSPEPLVDTQYF.

The CDR3 reads CASSVESGGEQFF. In DNA, the CDR3 is TGTGCCAGCAGCGTGGAGAGCGGAGGCGAGCAGTTCTTC. V usage is TRBV9 and J usage is TRBJ2-1; D may be TRBD2 (5 bases). Trimming removed 2 bases at V and 10 bases at J, with 13 bases between. The CDR3 loop spans 13 amino acids. CDR1 SGDLS and CDR2 YYNGEE come from the germline V gene.

The chain combines TRBV15 with TRBJ2-5; no reliable D call. Germline CDR1 reads LNHNV; CDR2 reads YYDKDF (reference sequence). The V and J ends lost 3 bases and 0 bases respectively, with 14 bases between them. The CDR3 extends over 16 amino acids. The CDR3 DNA is TGTGCCACCAGCAGGAGTCTGGGCTGGTACCAAGAGACCCAGTACTTC. This sequence encodes CATSRSLGWYQETQYF.

The chain carries TRBV11-1 and TRBJ1-2; D is possibly TRBD1 (5 bases). Germline V gene sequence: CDR1 SGHAT, CDR2 FQDESV (reference sequence). V gave up 3 bases and J gave up 9 bases, with 20 bases separating them. The CDR3 has 15 amino acids. The CDR3 loop reads CASSLGSGTPTSYTF. As DNA, the CDR3 is TGTGCCAGCAGCTTGGGCTCCGGGACTCCGACGAGCTACACCTTC.

This clone was counted a single time. The genes are TRBV27 and TRBJ1-2, with TRBD1 matching over 7 bases. The germline V gene has CDR1 MNHEY and CDR2 SMNVEV (reference sequence). CDR3 length: 17 residues. Losses at the gene ends were 5 bases for V and 7 bases for J; bases not matched to a gene: 19. The CDR3 here is CASSTDVNLRGRGGYTF. CDR3 sequence (DNA): TGTGCCAGCAGTACCGACGTGAACCTTAGGGGGCGCGGTGGCTACACCTTC.

The rearrangement links TRBV4-1 to TRBJ2-7; 10 bases fit TRBD1. Germline V gene data show CDR1 as MGHRA and CDR2 as YSYEKL. The CDR3 is 16 amino acids. J gave up 0 bases and V 5 bases, and 7 bases lay outside the gene matches. In DNA, the CDR3 is TGCGCCAGCAGCTCTTGGACAGGGGGAGCCTCCTACGAGCAGTACTTC. Amino acid sequence: CASSSWTGGASYEQYF.

The gene calls are TRBV4-3 and TRBJ2-1; 7 bases align to TRBD1. The germline V gene encodes CDR1 LGHNA and CDR2 YSLEER. The V gene end was trimmed by 0 bases and the J gene end by 4 bases; junction bases not matched to a gene: 6. This CDR3 spans 16 amino acids. CDR3 sequence reads: CASSQEGTEAYNEQFF. CDR3 nucleotides: TGCGCCAGCAGCCAAGAAGGGACAGAGGCTTACAATGAGCAGTTCTTC.

V usage is TRBV7-9 and J usage is TRBJ1-1; the D gene is possibly TRBD1 (6 bases). CDR1 is SEHNR, CDR2 FQNEAQ, per germline (reference sequence). CDR3 length: 13 residues. V lost 1 base, J lost 5 bases, and 8 bases lay in between. CDR3 nucleotide sequence: TGTGCCAGCAGCTTAGAGGGGGGTACTGAAGCTTTCTTT. This encodes CASSLEGGTEAFF.

The gene calls are TRBV9 and TRBJ2-5; 9 bases are shared with TRBD2. The J call is doubtful: the DNA matches TRBJ2-7 better. The germline CDR1 and CDR2 sequences are SGDLS and YYNGEE. The CDR3 is 15 residues long. This CDR3 reads CASSLSGSPSYEQYF. DNA of the CDR3: TGTGCCAGCAGCCTTAGCGGGAGCCCCTCCTACGAGCAGTACTTC.

The chain recombines TRBV5-1 with TRBJ2-3; TRBD2 matches at 7 bases. The CDR3 runs to 16 residues. Germline assignment: CDR1 SGHRS and CDR2 YFSETQ. V shed 4 bases and J 0 bases; nucleotides not matched to a gene: 8. CDR3: CASSTSSGTSTDTQYF. Written as DNA, the CDR3 is TGCGCCAGCAGCACCTCTAGCGGTACTAGCACAGATACGCAGTATTTT. The variable domain in full, completed from reference TRBV5-1 and TRBJ2-3, reads KAGVTQTPRYLIKTRGQQVTLSCSPISGHRSVSWYQQTPGQGLQFLFEYFSETQRNKGNFPGRFSGRQFSNSRSEMNVSTLELGDSALYLCASSTSSGTSTDTQYFGPGTRLTVL.

This chain joins TRBV11-2 and TRBJ1-1; D remains ambiguous. Germline V CDR1 and CDR2: SGHAT, FQNNGV. V was pared by 1 base and J by 4 bases, with 7 bases between. This CDR3 region has 13 residues. CDR3 DNA: TGTGCCAGCAGCTTAGGAGTGGGCACTGAAGCTTTCTTT. Translation: CASSLGVGTEAFF.